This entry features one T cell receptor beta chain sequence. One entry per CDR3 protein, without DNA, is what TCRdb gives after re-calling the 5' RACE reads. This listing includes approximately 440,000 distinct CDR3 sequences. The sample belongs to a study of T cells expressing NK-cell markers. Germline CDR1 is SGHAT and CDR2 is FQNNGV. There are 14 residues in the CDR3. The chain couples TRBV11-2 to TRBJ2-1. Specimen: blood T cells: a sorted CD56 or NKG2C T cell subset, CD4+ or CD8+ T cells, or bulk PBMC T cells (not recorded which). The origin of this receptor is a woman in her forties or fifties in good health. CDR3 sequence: CASSLEKGNNEQFF.